This T cell receptor (beta chain) appears in the sequencing data of a study of blood T cell repertoires in COVID-19. Across the whole study: T cells, B-cell-depleted T cells, or PBMCs supplied cDNA or gDNA.

There are 15 residues in the CDR3. V lost 2 bases, J lost 3 bases, and 15 bases lay in between. The germline V gene encodes CDR1 SGHRS and CDR2 YFSETQ. Per the original data handling: From reference gene primer amplification, estimates of nucleated cell counts were derived. TCRdb's table, derived via immunoSEQ multiplex PCR, lists solely in-frame clones and lacks some. Clone size and V and J calls were adopted from that table, with D and trimming inferred from the DNA. The sample carries 150,000 to 200,000 clones, about four fifths recorded once. J is TRBJ2-7 and V is TRBV5-1; no clear D gene. The sequence was obtained from a man aged 55 to 70 with active or convalescent COVID-19. Input material: peripheral blood. CDR3 nucleotide sequence: TGCGCCAGCAGCTTCGACGGCCCCAGGCGCTACGAGCAGTACTTC. Protein product: CASSFDGPRRYEQYF.